Listed below are T cell receptor beta chains from one sample, sequenced in a study of T cells in Graves' hyperthyroidism and ophthalmopathy. TCRdb itself ran the multiplex PCR reads through MiXCR, one entry per CDR3 protein. The repertoire holds a few hundred thousand distinct CDR3 sequences, 15% to 18% seen once, with roughly 6.6% in the top ten. Specimen: blood. The receptors stem from a woman younger than 45 with Graves' hyperthyroidism. CDR3s include the opening cysteine and the closing phenylalanine or tryptophan. Fields, in order: CDR3 DNA, CDR3 protein, J gene, V gene, D gene, clone size. D genes are given only for firm matches. Clone size is not always given. Where it is, it says once, few, many or a class for expanded clones.

TGTGCCAGCAGCTCACCGGGACTAGCGGGGAATCGTTACGAGCAGTACTTC CASSSPGLAGNRYEQYF TRBJ2-7 TRBV7-9 TRBD2 .
TGTGCCAGCAGCTCTCGGACAGGGCGCTACGAGCAGTACTTC CASSSRTGRYEQYF TRBJ2-7 TRBV11-1 TRBD1 few
TGTGCCAGCAGTTTATGGGACACCGGGGAGCTGTTTTTT CASSLWDTGELFF TRBJ2-2 TRBV28 . few
TGTGCCAGCGGCTGGGGACTAGCGGGGCAGGTGAATGAGCAGTTCTTC CASGWGLAGQVNEQFF TRBJ2-1 TRBV12-3/TRBV12-4 TRBD2 .
TGTGCCAGCAGTTGGACTAGCGGGAGGTGGGAGACCCAGTACTTC CASSWTSGRWETQYF TRBJ2-5 TRBV6-5 TRBD2 .
TGTGCCAGCAGAGAGGGGGACTCTAATGAAAAACTGTTTTTT CASREGDSNEKLFF TRBJ1-4 TRBV6-2/TRBV6-3 . .
TGCGCCAGCAGCTGGACAGGGGCACACGGCACAGATACGCAGTATTTT CASSWTGAHGTDTQYF TRBJ2-3 TRBV5-1 TRBD1 .
TGTGCCAGCAGCTTAGGTCGGAGGGGCGCAGCTTTCTTT CASSLGRRGAAFF TRBJ1-1 TRBV7-2 . .
TGTGCCAGCAGTTACCGGGGGGGCGGCTTTATGCAGTATTTT CASSYRGGGFMQYF TRBJ2-3 TRBV6-6 TRBD2 .
TGTGCCAGCAGCCCAATAAGGGACACCAACACCGGGGAGCTGTTTTTT CASSPIRDTNTGELFF TRBJ2-2 TRBV3-1 . .
TGCAGCGGGTTAGCGGGAGGGCCAAGTTACAATGAGCAGTTCTTC CSGLAGGPSYNEQFF TRBJ2-1 TRBV29-1 TRBD2 .
TGCAGTGCTAGATCTGGCGCAGGGATGAACACTGAAGCTTTCTTT CSARSGAGMNTEAFF TRBJ1-1 TRBV20-1 . few
TGTGCCAGCAGCCAAGAGGGATCATCGGGTCGGGGGCAGTTCTTC CASSQEGSSGRGQFF TRBJ2-1 TRBV3-1 . many
TGTGCCAGCAGTAAGGAGGAAGGATTTTACAATGAGCAGTTCTTC CASSKEEGFYNEQFF TRBJ2-1 TRBV6-1 . many
TGTGCCAGCAGCGAACGGGAGAGCGGGGAGCTGTTTTTT CASSERESGELFF TRBJ2-2 TRBV7-9 . .
TGCAGCTCTCACGACAGGGGGCGCGATGGCTACACCTTC CSSHDRGRDGYTF TRBJ1-2 TRBV29-1 TRBD1 .
TGTGCCAGCAGCTTCCACAGGGAACGGAGTGAAGCTTTCTTT CASSFHRERSEAFF TRBJ1-1 TRBV7-9 . few
TGTGCCAGCAGCTACGGGACAGGGGGGTGGGGGGAGCAGTACTTC CASSYGTGGWGEQYF TRBJ2-7 TRBV12-3/TRBV12-4 TRBD1 many
TGTGCCTGGAGTGTACCGGCCAGGGGGTACGAGCAGTACTTC CAWSVPARGYEQYF TRBJ2-7 TRBV30 TRBD1 .
TGTGCCAGCAGCTTAGACGGGAGGGGAGATATGCAGTATTTT CASSLDGRGDMQYF TRBJ2-3 TRBV7-9 TRBD2 .
TGTGCCAGCAGTGATGTATTGAGAGGGTTCGGCGGGGAGCTGTTTTTT CASSDVLRGFGGELFF TRBJ2-2 TRBV6-1 . .
TGTGCCAGCAGTGAAGTTGACAGGGTTGGGGCCAACGTCCTGACTTTC CASSEVDRVGANVLTF TRBJ2-6 TRBV6-1 TRBD1 few
TGCAGTGCTAGAAGCGGGCTGAGCTCCTACAATGAGCAGTTCTTC CSARSGLSSYNEQFF TRBJ2-1 TRBV20-1 . many
TGTGCCAGCAGCAAACGGGACAGGGCTCATTCACCCCTCCACTTT CASSKRDRAHSPLHF TRBJ1-6 TRBV7-2 TRBD1 many
TGTGCCAGTAGCGGGAAGAACACCGGGGAGCTGTTTTTT CASSGKNTGELFF TRBJ2-2 TRBV19 . few
TGTGCCAGTAGCTACTGGACAGGGGCGTTTGCAACTAATGAAAAACTGTTTTTT CASSYWTGAFATNEKLFF TRBJ1-4 TRBV19 TRBD1 .
TGTGCCAGCAGCCGCGGACTAGCGGGAGATGAGCAGTTCTTC CASSRGLAGDEQFF TRBJ2-1 TRBV3-1 TRBD2 .
TGTGCCACCAGCAGAGATAGGGGGCCAACCTACAATGAGCAGTTCTTC CATSRDRGPTYNEQFF TRBJ2-1 TRBV15 TRBD1 many